Listed here is a single T cell receptor (beta chain). Its antigen remains unknown. TCRdb re-analysed the reads in MiXCR, keeping a single row per CDR3 protein. The data contain fewer than 300,000 distinct CDR3 sequences, 25% of them singletons. CDR1 is DFQATT and CDR2 is SNEGSKA in the germline V gene (reference sequence). This CDR3 region has 13 residues. V lost 6 bases, J lost 3 bases, and 12 bases lay in between. This entry belongs to a study of T cell repertoires in cytomegalovirus infection. Study-wide background: In public TCR beta signatures, there were indications of both CMV infection and matching HLA type.

Whole-study findings and limits: Dominating the ex vivo response were HLA-C-restricted CMV-specific TCR beta clonotypes. Carriers of CMV and the relevant HLA type were discriminated by public TCR beta frequency.

V usage is TRBV20-1 and J usage is TRBJ1-5; D not resolved. Sequencing used PBMCs. The TCR comes from a human donor in good health (CMV status not recorded). Some clones in this sample may be carry-over from other donors' samples. CDR3 bases: TGCAGTGCCTATGAATCAGACAATCAGCCCCAGCATTTT. This sequence encodes CSAYESDNQPQHF.